Following are 21 T cell receptor beta chains from one sample sequenced in a study of regulatory T cells in long-lasting Graves disease (dated by TCRdb to the early 2020s). Per the publication, the time point label means: persistent/refractory GD, antithyroid drugs over 5 years with positive TRAb. For both TCR sequencing and RNA sequencing, RNA was extracted from PBMCs using TRIzol. Libraries came from multiplex PCR. Sequenced on an Illumina HiSeq 4000. To build TCR beta libraries, CDR3 regions were amplified by Arm-PCR using iRepertoire HTBI primers. The public reads were run again by TCRdb, first through fastp at Q25 and then through MiXCR, and only productive beta chains were kept. A single entry per CDR3 protein holds the most common genes and DNA from its merged rows. Across this sample there are hundreds of thousands of distinct CDR3 sequences, with less than 25% seen only once. The ten largest clones add up to 6.5% to 10% of the sample.

Sequenced material: peripheral blood mononuclear cells (PBMCs), taken when the disease was refractory, from a patient treated with antithyroid drugs. The origin of the receptors is a female donor with Graves disease.

V is TRBV5-1 and J is TRBJ1-6; no clear D gene. The CDR3 is 17 amino acids. V was trimmed by 0 bases and J by 4 bases, leaving 14 bases between them. Germline CDR1 SGHRS, CDR2 YFSETQ. CDR3: CASSLEQLTDYNSPLHF. The CDR3 coding sequence is TGCGCCAGCAGCTTGGAGCAGCTAACTGATTATAATTCACCCCTCCACTTT.

The V call is TRBV30, the J call TRBJ1-4; D ambiguous. Trimming removed 3 bases from V and 4 bases from J, with 12 bases in between. Germline CDR1 and CDR2: GTSNPN and SVGIG (reference sequence). CDR3 size: 14 residues. Here the CDR3 reads CAWSRTTSNEKLFF. CDR3 in DNA: TGTGCCTGGAGCCGGACTACAAGTAATGAAAAACTGTTTTTT.

This clonotype occurred many times. The chain employs TRBV2 and TRBJ1-5; perhaps TRBD1 as D (6 bases). Trimming stripped 6 bases from V and 2 bases from J, with 8 bases between. In germline, CDR1 is SNHLY, CDR2 FYNNEI. The CDR3 spans 13 residues. CDR3 residues: CASSRGGNQPQHF. CDR3 in DNA: TGTGCCAGCAGCAGGGGAGGCAATCAGCCCCAGCATTTT.

This clonotype was seen a handful of times. The rearrangement joins TRBV20-1 to TRBJ2-7; D may correspond to TRBD1 or TRBD2 (5 bases each). The V and J ends lost 6 bases and 3 bases respectively, with 15 bases between them. Germline-derived CDR1 and CDR2 are DFQATT and SNEGSKA (reference sequence). This CDR3 is 13 amino acids long. CDR3: CSARDGINYEQYF. The CDR3 nucleotides are TGCAGTGCCCGGGACGGTATCAACTACGAGCAGTACTTC.

This clonotype was observed at least ten times. V and J are TRBV2 and TRBJ1-6; D gene unclear. CDR1 and CDR2 (germline): SNHLY, FYNNEI. The V end was cut by 4 bases, the J end by 7 bases, with 8 bases between. CDR3 length equals 13 residues. The CDR3 nucleotides are TGTGCCAGCAGTGCTGCTAAGAATTCACCCCTCCACTTT. As protein: CASSAAKNSPLHF.

This clonotype was counted at least ten times. This rearrangement joins TRBV11-2 to TRBJ2-7; 7 bases agree with TRBD1. V trimming: 3 bases; J trimming: 0 bases; junction bases outside the gene matches: 11. This CDR3 comprises 17 residues. Germline V gene lookup returns CDR1 SGHAT and CDR2 FQNNGV. The CDR3 reads CASSFPVGQDFSYEQYF. The CDR3 nucleotides are TGTGCCAGCAGCTTTCCGGTTGGACAGGATTTCTCCTACGAGCAGTACTTC. The whole variable domain, remainder taken from reference TRBV11-2 and TRBJ2-7, is EAGVAQSPRYKIIEKRQSVAFWCNPISGHATLYWYQQILGQGPKLLIQFQNNGVVDDSQLPKDRFSAERLKGVDSTLKIQPAKLEDSAVYLCASSFPVGQDFSYEQYFGPGTRLTVT.

This clonotype came up many times. The chain couples TRBV28 to TRBJ1-5; D is possibly TRBD1 (6 bases). Germline CDR1 MDHEN, CDR2 SYDVKM. Trimming left V 6 bases short and J 5 bases short, with 23 bases between. CDR3 length: 17 residues. CDR3 region: CASSISLGLTGDQPQHF. The CDR3 coding sequence is TGTGCCAGCAGCATAAGTTTGGGTCTGACAGGAGATCAGCCCCAGCATTTT.

The CDR3 protein is CSARETGVSGANVLTF. CDR3 in DNA: TGCAGCGCCCGTGAGACAGGAGTATCTGGGGCCAACGTCCTGACTTTC. The V and J genes are TRBV29-1 and TRBJ2-6, with D possibly TRBD1 on 6 matching bases. The CDR3 contains 16 residues. CDR1 is SQVTM, CDR2 ANQGSEA, per germline. V was trimmed by 7 bases and J by 1 base, leaving 17 bases between them.

The CDR3 is CAWNARAATEAFF. CDR3 sequence (DNA): TGTGCCTGGAACGCTCGGGCGGCCACTGAAGCTTTCTTT. The chain combines TRBV30 with TRBJ1-1; no clear D. The CDR3 runs to 13 residues. Trimming left V 4 bases short and J 4 bases short, with 13 bases between. The V gene's germline CDR1 is GTSNPN and CDR2 SVGIG (reference sequence).

As regards this clonotype: With a much larger clone just one base away, this may be a read error. The chain carries TRBV20-1 and TRBJ2-7, with TRBD2 as a possible D gene (6 bases). Germline-derived CDR1 and CDR2 are DFQATT and SNEGSKA (reference sequence). V shed 6 bases and J shed 8 bases, with 20 bases lying between them. This CDR3 region has 13 residues. CDR3 nucleotides: TGCAGTGCCATAGCCACTAGCATTTACAAGCAGTACTTC. Amino acids: CSAIATSIYKQYF.

The rearrangement links TRBV29-1 to TRBJ2-2, with a tentative D call TRBD1 (5 bases). Trimming left V 5 bases short and J 6 bases short, with 13 bases between. Germline CDR1 and CDR2: SQVTM and ANQGSEA. The CDR3 sequence is 13 residues long. The CDR3 here is CSVRAVGAGELFF. CDR3 sequence (DNA): TGCAGCGTTCGGGCAGTAGGGGCCGGGGAGCTGTTTTTT.

This clonotype was recorded many times. V is TRBV12-3 or TRBV12-4 and J is TRBJ2-7, with TRBD1 as a possible D gene (5 bases). The CDR3 is 14 amino acids. V gave up 1 base and J gave up 6 bases, with 13 bases separating them. The CDR3 DNA reads TGTGCCAGCAGTTTAGAACAGGTTCTTTTCGAGCAGTACTTC. Amino acid sequence: CASSLEQVLFEQYF.

The rearrangement joins TRBV19 to TRBJ2-1, with D hard to call. Trimming left V 7 bases short and J 5 bases short, with 0 bases between. Per germline, CDR1 LNHDA and CDR2 SQIVND (reference sequence). The CDR3 contains 9 residues. CDR3 nucleotide sequence: TGTGCCAGTAACAATGAGCAGTTCTTC. Translation gives CASNNEQFF.

This clonotype was picked up many times. The rearrangement links TRBV3-1 to TRBJ2-4; 14 nucleotides match TRBD2. The length of the CDR3 is 21 residues. Losses at the gene ends were 1 base for V and 2 bases for J; bases not matched to a gene: 13. CDR1 is LGHDT and CDR2 is YNNKEL in the germline V gene (reference sequence). The chain's CDR3 is CASSQVDLGGTSGSTKNIQYF. CDR3 DNA sequence: TGTGCCAGCAGCCAAGTCGACCTGGGGGGGACTAGCGGGAGTACCAAAAACATTCAGTACTTC.

Points on this clonotype: Just one base apart from a much larger clone, this may be a read error. V usage is TRBV6-5 and J usage is TRBJ2-5; no clear D gene. In germline, CDR1 is MNHEY, CDR2 SVGAGI. The CDR3 is 14 residues long. For the CDR3, the DNA is TGTGCCGGCAGTTACTCGCCAGGTCAAGAGACCCAGTACTTC. This encodes CAGSYSPGQETQYF.

This clonotype appeared many times. The chain carries TRBV7-2 and TRBJ2-5, with a possible D match to TRBD2 (6 bases). Germline V gene sequence: CDR1 SGHTA, CDR2 FQGNSA. The V end was cut by 7 bases, the J end by 4 bases, with 16 bases between. The CDR3 length is 14 residues. The CDR3 nucleotides read TGTGCCAGCACCGAACCGGGACTTCTAGAGACCCAGTACTTC. This gives the protein CASTEPGLLETQYF.

This clonotype was observed many times. The chain employs TRBV27 and TRBJ2-7; 8 positions match TRBD2. The CDR3 length is 17 residues. V shed 6 bases and J 6 bases; nucleotides not matched to a gene: 19. Germline CDR1 is MNHEY and CDR2 is SMNVEV (reference sequence). CDR3 amino acids: CASSFYRPTSGRPEQYF. The CDR3 DNA sequence: TGTGCCAGCAGCTTTTACAGACCGACCAGCGGGAGACCCGAGCAGTACTTC.

The chain combines TRBV9 with TRBJ2-3, with D unclear. Trimming pared 0 bases from V and 3 bases from J, leaving 11 bases between. Germline V gives CDR1 SGDLS, CDR2 YYNGEE. The CDR3 is 15 residues long. CDR3 nucleotides: TGTGCCAGCAGCGTAGCCCCACTTCGGACAGATACGCAGTATTTT. Translated: CASSVAPLRTDTQYF. The whole variable domain, filled in from reference TRBV9 and TRBJ2-3, reads DSGVTQTPKHLITATGQRVTLRCSPRSGDLSVYWYQQSLDQGLQFLIQYYNGEERAKGNILERFSAQQFPDLHSELNLSSLELGDSALYFCASSVAPLRTDTQYFGPGTRLTVL.

This clonotype was recorded many times. The chain combines TRBV27 with TRBJ1-1, with TRBD1 as a possible D gene (6 bases). CDR1 is MNHEY, CDR2 SMNVEV, per germline (reference sequence). V lost 6 bases and J 9 bases, leaving 14 bases between the germline ends. The CDR3 runs 12 residues. CDR3 residues: CASSPGGTQAFF. The CDR3 DNA sequence: TGTGCCAGCAGCCCTGGGGGGACACAAGCTTTCTTT.

In this sample, this clonotype turned up many times. The chain couples TRBV27 to TRBJ1-1; no clear D. Germline CDR1 MNHEY, CDR2 SMNVEV (reference sequence). Trimming cost V 0 bases and J 0 bases, with 5 bases left between them. This CDR3 has 14 amino acids. Written as DNA, the CDR3 is TGTGCCAGCAGTTTATCTGTTCTGAACACTGAAGCTTTCTTT. This codes for CASSLSVLNTEAFF.

This chain links TRBV15 with TRBJ2-7; D perhaps matches TRBD2 (5 bases). Trimming took off 8 bases at V and 1 base at J, with 12 bases between the two ends. The CDR3 runs to 13 residues. In germline, CDR1 is LNHNV, CDR2 YYDKDF (reference sequence). CDR3 bases: TGTGCCACCGGGTTGGCGGGTTCCTACGAGCAGTACTTC. Protein product: CATGLAGSYEQYF. The full variable domain, in which reference TRBV15 and TRBJ2-7 provide the parts outside the CDR3, is DAMVIQNPRYQVTQFGKPVTLSCSQTLNHNVMYWYQQKSSQAPKLLFHYYDKDFNNEADTPDNFQSRRPNTSFCFLDIRSPGLGDTAMYLCATGLAGSYEQYFGPGTRLTVT.